This TCR beta chain appears in the sequencing data of a study of OX40 agonist ivuxolimab in advanced cancers. Study as a whole: The patients received ivuxolimab by intravenous route every 2 weeks at 0.01 to 10 mg/kg. Those treated in dose escalation had hepatocellular carcinoma, melanoma, renal cell cancer or head and neck cancer. Aged roughly 23 to 80 with a mean of 60 years, they were around 83% male. Anti-PD-1, anti-PD-L1 or anti-CTLA-4 therapy given earlier was allowed, and approximately 43% had some.

This clone appeared many times. The assay was immunoSEQ multiplex PCR, and TCRdb's table has in-frame clones only and misses some. This sample has nearly 80,000 clones, with 70% to 90% found just once. Sequencing was performed on CD4+ or CD8+ T cells sorted from blood, taken in a trial of the OX40 agonist ivuxolimab. The clonotype originates from an adult with an advanced solid tumor such as melanoma, head and neck, liver or kidney cancer.

The CDR3 coding sequence is TGTGCCAGCGGGCAGGACAGCTTCATTCAGTACTTC. Protein sequence: CASGQDSFIQYF. The V gene is TRBV2, the J gene TRBJ2-4, with D maybe TRBD1 (6 bases). Trimming shortened V by 8 bases and J by 9 bases, and 14 bases separated the two germline ends. The germline V gene encodes CDR1 SNHLY and CDR2 FYNNEI. This CDR3 is built from 12 residues.